This T cell receptor (beta chain) was found in a study of T cell responses to AZD1222 COVID-19 vaccine. As regards this clone: The antigen remains unidentified.

CDR3 length: 14 amino acids. V lost 0 bases, J lost 9 bases, and 14 bases lay in between. The germline CDR1 and CDR2 sequences are MRHNA and SNTAGT. TCRdb's table, derived via immunoSEQ multiplex PCR, lists solely in-frame clones and lacks some. The sample has about 75,000 clones; more than 75% are singletons. Study-wide results and caveats: Repertoires were obtained solely post-peak T cell response. White British people made up most donors, females outnumbered males, and clonal diversity was possibly underestimated. Mapped onto spike, vaccine-associated CD4 TCRs spanned it and were dominant at 160-218 and 743-854. Spike-specific TCR repertoires showed rising breadth and depth after two AZD1222 doses.

The sample consisted of peripheral blood, taken 28 days after the second AZD1222 dose. The clonotype comes from an adult who received the AZD1222 COVID-19 vaccine. The chain couples TRBV6-4 to TRBJ1-2, with D possibly being TRBD1 (5 bases). CDR3 region: CASSDSNRRGSYTF. For the CDR3, the DNA is TGTGCCAGCAGTGACTCCAACAGGCGAGGTAGCTACACCTTC.